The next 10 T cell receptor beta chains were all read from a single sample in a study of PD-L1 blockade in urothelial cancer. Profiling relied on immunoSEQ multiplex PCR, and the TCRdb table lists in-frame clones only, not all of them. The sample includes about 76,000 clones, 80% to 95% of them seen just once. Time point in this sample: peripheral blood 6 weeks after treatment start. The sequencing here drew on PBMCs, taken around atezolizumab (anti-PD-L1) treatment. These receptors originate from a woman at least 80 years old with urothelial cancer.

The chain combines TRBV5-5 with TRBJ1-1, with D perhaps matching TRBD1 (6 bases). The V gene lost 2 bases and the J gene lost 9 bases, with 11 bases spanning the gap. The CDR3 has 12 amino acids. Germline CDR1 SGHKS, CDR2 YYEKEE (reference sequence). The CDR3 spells CASSLNRAKAFF. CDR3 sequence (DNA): TGTGCCAGCAGCTTAAACAGGGCGAAAGCTTTCTTT. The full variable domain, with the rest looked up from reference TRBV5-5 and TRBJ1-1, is DAGVTQSPTHLIKTRGQQVTLRCSPISGHKSVSWYQQVLGQGPQFIFQYYEKEERGRGNFPDRFSARQFPNYSSELNVNALLLGDSALYLCASSLNRAKAFFGQGTRLTVV.

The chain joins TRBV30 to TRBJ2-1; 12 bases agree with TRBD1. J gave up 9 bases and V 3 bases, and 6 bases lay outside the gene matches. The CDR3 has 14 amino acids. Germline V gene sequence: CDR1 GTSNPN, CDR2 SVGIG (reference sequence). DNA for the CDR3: TGTGCCTGGAGGCCACCGGGACAGGGGGCTGAGCAGTTCTTC. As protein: CAWRPPGQGAEQFF.

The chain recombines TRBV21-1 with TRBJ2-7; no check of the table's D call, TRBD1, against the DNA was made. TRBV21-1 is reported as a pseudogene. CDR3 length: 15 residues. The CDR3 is CASTLRGPSSYEQYF. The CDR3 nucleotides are TGTGCCAGCACCCTCAGGGGTCCCAGCTCCTACGAGCAGTACTTC.

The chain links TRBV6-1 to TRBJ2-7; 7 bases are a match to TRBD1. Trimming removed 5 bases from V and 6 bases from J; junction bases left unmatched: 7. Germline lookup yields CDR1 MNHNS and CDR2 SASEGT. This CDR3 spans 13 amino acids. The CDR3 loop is CASSLLRDSEQYF. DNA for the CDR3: TGTGCCAGCAGTCTTCTCCGGGACAGCGAGCAGTACTTC.

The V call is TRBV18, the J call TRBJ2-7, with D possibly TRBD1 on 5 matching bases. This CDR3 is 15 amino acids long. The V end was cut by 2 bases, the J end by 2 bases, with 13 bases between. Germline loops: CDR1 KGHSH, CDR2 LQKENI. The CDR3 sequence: CASSPGAEPTYEQYF. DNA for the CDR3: TGTGCCAGCTCACCAGGGGCCGAACCCACCTACGAGCAGTACTTC.

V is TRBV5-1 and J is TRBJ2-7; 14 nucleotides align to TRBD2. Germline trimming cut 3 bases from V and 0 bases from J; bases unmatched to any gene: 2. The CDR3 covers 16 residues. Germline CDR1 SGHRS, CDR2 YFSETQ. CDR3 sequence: CASSSGTSGGSYEQYF. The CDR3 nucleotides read TGCGCCAGCAGCTCAGGGACTAGCGGGGGCTCCTACGAGCAGTACTTC.

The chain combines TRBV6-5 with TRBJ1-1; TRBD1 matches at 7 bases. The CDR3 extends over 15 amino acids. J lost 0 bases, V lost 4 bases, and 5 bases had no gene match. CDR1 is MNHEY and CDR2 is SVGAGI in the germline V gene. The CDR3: CASSLGQRMNTEAFF. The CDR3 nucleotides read TGTGCCAGCAGTTTGGGACAGAGGATGAACACTGAAGCTTTCTTT.

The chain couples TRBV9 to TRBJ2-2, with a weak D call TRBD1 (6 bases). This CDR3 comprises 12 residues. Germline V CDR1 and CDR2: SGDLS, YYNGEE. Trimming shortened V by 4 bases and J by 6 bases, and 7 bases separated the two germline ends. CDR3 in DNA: TGTGCCAGCAGCACAGGGTCCGGGGAGCTGTTTTTT. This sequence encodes CASSTGSGELFF.

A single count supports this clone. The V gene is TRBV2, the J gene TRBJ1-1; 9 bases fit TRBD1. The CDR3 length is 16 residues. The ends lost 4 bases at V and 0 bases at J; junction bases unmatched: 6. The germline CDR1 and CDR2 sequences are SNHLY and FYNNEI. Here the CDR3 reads CASSVGQGRLNTEAFF. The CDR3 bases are TGTGCCAGCAGTGTAGGACAGGGGCGATTGAACACTGAAGCTTTCTTT.

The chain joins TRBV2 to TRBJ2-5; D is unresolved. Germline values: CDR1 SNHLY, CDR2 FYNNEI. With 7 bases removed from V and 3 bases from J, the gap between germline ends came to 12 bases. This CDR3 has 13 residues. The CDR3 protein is CASNNPGEETQYF. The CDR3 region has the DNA TGTGCCAGCAATAATCCCGGTGAAGAGACCCAGTACTTC. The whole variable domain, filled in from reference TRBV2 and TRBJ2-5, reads EPEVTQTPSHQVTQMGQEVILRCVPISNHLYFYWYRQILGQKVEFLVSFYNNEISEKSEIFDDQFSVERPDGSNFTLKIRSTKLEDSAMYFCASNNPGEETQYFGPGTRLLVL.